This T cell receptor (beta chain) was profiled in a study of cytomegalovirus exposure and HLA in healthy donors. Clones were sequenced by immunoSEQ multiplex PCR, and TCRdb holds only the in-frame ones, with some missing. The sample has about 250,000 clones, 80% to 90% seen once; the top ten hold about 2.8%. Germline V CDR1 and CDR2: SGDLS, YYNGEE. The CDR3 is made up of 13 amino acids. Trimming left V 3 bases short and J 3 bases short, with 8 bases between. The receptor was derived from a man aged 18-30 years in good health and CMV-seronegative. Sequenced input: PBMCs. The chain is built from TRBV9 and TRBJ2-3, with a tentative D call TRBD2 (5 bases). The DNA for the CDR3 is TGTGCCAGCAGCGCTATAGCGACAGATACGCAGTATTTT. Translation: CASSAIATDTQYF.